A single sample is the source of the 20 T cell receptor beta chains below, sequenced in a study of cytomegalovirus exposure and HLA in healthy donors. Vbeta (60) and Jbeta (13) primers were used in the PCR. Here immunoSEQ multiplex PCR was the method, and the copy in TCRdb shows in-frame clones only, minus some. The repertoire holds about 130,000 clones, roughly 18% seen once, with approximately 2.6% in the top ten. Sequencing was performed on PBMCs. All receptors come from a female donor in good health and CMV-seropositive.

This chain joins TRBV6-1 and TRBJ1-2; 12 nucleotides align to TRBD1. The CDR3 extends over 20 amino acids. With V trimmed by 0 bases and J by 5 bases, 16 bases remained unmatched. The germline CDR1 and CDR2 sequences are MNHNS and SASEGT. The CDR3 DNA reads TGTGCCAGCAGTGAAGCGAAGCTGGGACAGGGGGCGCCCCGGAATTATGGCTACACCTTC. Protein: CASSEAKLGQGAPRNYGYTF.

This rearrangement joins TRBV2 to TRBJ1-2; D possibly corresponds to TRBD1 (5 bases). The V end lost 6 bases, the J end lost 1 base, and 12 bases lay between the germline ends. The length of the CDR3 is 14 residues. Germline CDR1 reads SNHLY; CDR2 reads FYNNEI. This CDR3 reads CASRRQLYNYGYTF. The CDR3 nucleotides are TGTGCCAGCAGAAGACAGTTATATAACTATGGCTACACCTTC.

J is TRBJ2-5 and V is TRBV4-3; 8 nucleotides agree with TRBD1. Germline CDR1 is LGHNA and CDR2 is YSLEER. The length of the CDR3 is 15 residues. V trimming: 1 base; J trimming: 2 bases; junction bases outside the gene matches: 3. The CDR3 loop is CASSQGTGRQETQYF. The DNA of the CDR3 is TGCGCCAGCAGCCAAGGGACAGGGCGACAAGAGACCCAGTACTTC.

This chain connects TRBV5-4 to TRBJ2-3; TRBD2 agrees at 14 bases. CDR3 length equals 16 residues. The J segment lost 3 bases and the V segment lost 10 bases, leaving 10 bases of the junction unmatched. Germline assignment: CDR1 SGHNT and CDR2 YYREEE (reference sequence). For the CDR3, the DNA is TGTGCCGTTCCGGGACTAGCGGGGGCGGGGACAGATACGCAGTATTTT. Residues: CAVPGLAGAGTDTQYF.

This clone was counted only a few times. The gene calls are TRBV7-3 and TRBJ1-1; D unclear. Per the germline V gene, CDR1 is SGHTA and CDR2 is FQGTGA. V lost 5 bases and J 7 bases, leaving 17 bases between the germline ends. CDR3 length equals 14 residues. As DNA, the CDR3 is TGTGCCAGCAGCCCCCAACCGGGGAGCGGTGAAGCTTTCTTT. As protein: CASSPQPGSGEAFF.

There are a few counts of this clone. This rearrangement joins TRBV19 to TRBJ1-2; tentative D call: TRBD1 (5 bases). The CDR3 totals 13 residues. With 5 bases removed from V and 5 bases from J, the gap between germline ends came to 12 bases. CDR1 LNHDA and CDR2 SQIVND come from the germline V gene (reference sequence). The CDR3 here is CASSQTGIYGYTF. The CDR3 DNA reads TGTGCCAGTAGTCAAACAGGCATTTATGGCTACACCTTC.

The chain employs TRBV7-3 and TRBJ2-1; tentatively, D is TRBD2 (5 bases). This CDR3 contains 13 residues. The germline V and J ends were trimmed by 5 bases and 7 bases, with 12 bases remaining between them. The germline V gene has CDR1 SGHTA and CDR2 FQGTGA. The CDR3 region has the DNA TGTGCCAGCAGCCTGAGGGTAGAAAATGAGCAGTTCTTC. Translation gives CASSLRVENEQFF. The whole variable domain, remainder taken from reference TRBV7-3 and TRBJ2-1, is GAGVSQTPSNKVTEKGKYVELRCDPISGHTALYWYRQSLGQGPEFLIYFQGTGAADDSGLPNDRFFAVRPEGSVSTLKIQRTERGDSAVYLCASSLRVENEQFFGPGTRLTVL.

This clone has only a few counts. The chain uses TRBV7-9 and TRBJ2-1; D is possibly TRBD1 (5 bases). Looked up from germline, CDR1 is SEHNR and CDR2 is FQNEAQ (reference sequence). Trimming took 0 bases from V and 6 from J, leaving 9 bases between them. This CDR3 spans 14 amino acids. The CDR3 coding sequence is TGTGCCAGCAGCTTAGCGCTCAGGGTCAATGAGCAGTTCTTC. Protein sequence: CASSLALRVNEQFF. Based on the CDR3 plus reference TRBV7-9 and TRBJ2-1, the full variable domain is DTGVSQNPRHKITKRGQNVTFRCDPISEHNRLYWYRQTLGQGPEFLTYFQNEAQLEKSRLLSDRFSAERPKGSFSTLEIQRTEQGDSAMYLCASSLALRVNEQFFGPGTRLTVL.

This rearrangement joins TRBV27 to TRBJ1-5; 9 bases are a match to TRBD1. The V and J ends lost 1 base and 8 bases, in that order; junction bases with no gene match: 6. The germline V gene has CDR1 MNHEY and CDR2 SMNVEV (reference sequence). This CDR3 comprises 15 residues. The chain's CDR3 is CASSLWGQGSKPQHF. For the CDR3, the DNA is TGTGCCAGCAGTTTATGGGGACAGGGAAGCAAGCCCCAGCATTTT.

Only a few counts were recorded for this clone. The rearrangement uses TRBV27 and TRBJ2-5; 8 bases are shared with TRBD2. The CDR3 is 16 residues long. The V gene end was trimmed by 4 bases and the J gene end by 2 bases; junction bases not matched to a gene: 9. Germline CDR1 and CDR2: MNHEY and SMNVEV (reference sequence). CDR3 protein: CASSYVPGGGQETQYF. In DNA form, the CDR3 reads TGTGCCAGCAGTTACGTCCCGGGAGGGGGACAAGAGACCCAGTACTTC.

The chain carries TRBV18 and TRBJ1-5; 7 bases align to TRBD1. CDR3 size: 17 residues. With V trimmed by 0 bases and J by 5 bases, 10 bases remained unmatched. Germline V CDR1 and CDR2: KGHSH, LQKENI. The CDR3: CASSPPDSQGGHQPQHF. In DNA, the CDR3 is TGTGCCAGCTCACCACCGGATTCTCAAGGGGGCCATCAGCCCCAGCATTTT. The full variable domain, its missing parts supplied by reference TRBV18 and TRBJ1-5, is NAGVMQNPRHLVRRRGQEARLRCSPMKGHSHVYWYRQLPEEGLKFMVYLQKENIIDESGMPKERFSAEFPKEGPSILRIQQVVRGDSAAYFCASSPPDSQGGHQPQHFGDGTRLSIL.

This clone was picked up a small number of times. The V call is TRBV6-4, the J call TRBJ1-3; a weak D match, TRBD1 (5 bases). V shed 3 bases and J shed 4 bases, with 16 bases lying between them. In germline, CDR1 is MRHNA, CDR2 SNTAGT. This CDR3 is 16 amino acids long. The CDR3 DNA reads as TGTGCCAGCAGTGATGAAGAGACAGCCAAGGGAAACACCATATATTTT. Translation gives CASSDEETAKGNTIYF.

V and J are TRBV11-2 and TRBJ2-7; D possibly corresponds to TRBD1 (6 bases). Trimming took 6 bases from V and 7 from J, leaving 16 bases between them. The germline CDR1 and CDR2 sequences are SGHAT and FQNNGV. The length of the CDR3 is 13 residues. CDR3 loop: CASRAKQGSEQYF. CDR3 nucleotide sequence: TGTGCCAGCAGAGCTAAACAGGGTTCAGAGCAGTACTTC.

This clone was detected only a few times. The J gene is TRBJ2-4, the V gene TRBV15; 9 bases are shared with TRBD1. Germline CDR1 LNHNV, CDR2 YYDKDF (reference sequence). The CDR3 spans 15 residues. The V gene end was trimmed by 2 bases and the J gene end by 7 bases; junction bases not matched to a gene: 6. CDR3 bases: TGTGCCACCAGCAGACAACAGGGGGCGGTTAACATTCAGTACTTC. Amino acids: CATSRQQGAVNIQYF. The full variable domain, in which reference TRBV15 and TRBJ2-4 provide the parts outside the CDR3, is DAMVIQNPRYQVTQFGKPVTLSCSQTLNHNVMYWYQQKSSQAPKLLFHYYDKDFNNEADTPDNFQSRRPNTSFCFLDIRSPGLGDTAMYLCATSRQQGAVNIQYFGAGTRLSVL.

The chain combines TRBV7-9 with TRBJ2-3; TRBD2 matches 10 bases. CDR1 and CDR2 from the germline V gene are SEHNR and FQNEAQ (reference sequence). With V trimmed by 5 bases and J by 7 bases, 9 bases remained unmatched. The CDR3 sequence is 15 residues long. For the CDR3, the DNA is TGTGCCAGCAGCGCTAGCGGGGGCAGCGTGTATACGCAGTATTTT. Its translation is CASSASGGSVYTQYF.

This chain links TRBV30 with TRBJ1-2, with D maybe TRBD1 (5 bases). CDR1 and CDR2 from the germline V gene are GTSNPN and SVGIG (reference sequence). V was trimmed by 2 bases and J by 9 bases, leaving 10 bases between them. The CDR3 totals 11 residues. In nucleotides, the CDR3 is TGTGCCTGGAGTACCCAGGGTAGCTACACCTTC. Amino acid sequence: CAWSTQGSYTF.

This clone has more than one count but fewer than ten. CDR3 loop: CASSLSGVVSNTGELFF. The CDR3 coding sequence is TGCGCCAGCAGCTTGTCGGGGGTCGTTTCGAACACCGGGGAGCTGTTTTTT. V and J are TRBV5-1 and TRBJ2-2, with D maybe TRBD2 (6 bases). V gave up 1 base and J gave up 0 bases, with 13 bases separating them. The CDR3 extends over 17 amino acids. CDR1 is SGHRS and CDR2 is YFSETQ in the germline V gene. The full variable domain, with the rest looked up from reference TRBV5-1 and TRBJ2-2, is KAGVTQTPRYLIKTRGQQVTLSCSPISGHRSVSWYQQTPGQGLQFLFEYFSETQRNKGNFPGRFSGRQFSNSRSEMNVSTLELGDSALYLCASSLSGVVSNTGELFFGEGSRLTVL.

CDR3: CASSYSLDSNSPLHF. The CDR3 region has the DNA TGTGCCAGCAGTTACTCGTTGGACAGTAATTCACCCCTCCACTTT. This rearrangement joins TRBV6-5 to TRBJ1-6, with TRBD1 as a possible D gene (6 bases). Trimming removed 0 bases at V and 6 bases at J, with 9 bases between. The length of the CDR3 is 15 residues. CDR1 and CDR2 (germline): MNHEY, SVGAGI.

This clone was seen a few times. The V gene is TRBV7-9, the J gene TRBJ2-7; 7 bases line up with TRBD2. The V gene's germline CDR1 is SEHNR and CDR2 FQNEAQ (reference sequence). The CDR3 spans 15 residues. The ends lost 8 bases at V and 0 bases at J; junction bases unmatched: 10. The CDR3 DNA reads as TGTGCCAGCCAACCACCTAGCGGTAGCTCCTACGAGCAGTACTTC. Its translation is CASQPPSGSSYEQYF.

This clone has more than one count but fewer than ten. This sequence joins TRBV7-8 and TRBJ2-3, with D unresolved. The CDR3 contains 14 residues. Germline V gene lookup returns CDR1 SGHVS and CDR2 FQNEAQ. Trimming removed 1 base from V and 6 bases from J, with 11 bases in between. This CDR3 reads CASSLDRDGDTQYF. CDR3 coding DNA: TGTGCCAGCAGCTTAGACCGCGACGGGGATACGCAGTATTTT.